This T cell receptor beta chain was sequenced during a study of T cell responses to AZD1222 COVID-19 vaccine. General study findings and limits: Recipients of AZD1222 seropositive at baseline numbered only 5 to 7. Compared with day 0, the breadth and depth of the Spike-specific TCR repertoire rose significantly after two doses of AZD1222.

Concerning this clone itself: What it binds is unknown.

The germline CDR1 and CDR2 sequences are SGHRS and YFSETQ. This CDR3 has 17 amino acids. J gave up 4 bases and V 0 bases, and 7 bases lay outside the gene matches. Data came from immunoSEQ multiplex PCR; TCRdb stores just in-frame clones and leaves some out. The data show approximately 110,000 clones, nearly 90% seen once. The TCR comes from an adult in good health. Sequencing used peripheral blood, obtained on day 0 of AZD1222 vaccination. This chain connects TRBV5-1 to TRBJ2-1; 10 bases agree with TRBD2. In DNA form, the CDR3 reads TGCGCCAGCAGCTTGGCCGGTGGGACTAGCGTATACAATGAGCAGTTCTTC. This translates into CASSLAGGTSVYNEQFF.